This T cell receptor (beta chain) was identified during a study of blood T cell repertoires in COVID-19. This CDR3 has 15 residues. With 7 bases removed from V and 6 bases from J, the gap between germline ends came to 21 bases. Germline CDR1 and CDR2: MNHEY and SMNVEV (reference sequence). Some clones are missing from TCRdb's copy, which holds only in-frame ones; the method was immunoSEQ multiplex PCR. The table records some 410,000 clones, roughly 90% of them present only once. The receptor was derived from a woman in her twenties or thirties with acute COVID-19. The sequencing input was PBMCs or T cells enriched from blood (not recorded which). The chain has TRBV27 and TRBJ1-1; D gene ambiguous. The CDR3, as DNA: TGTGCCAGCACCGAATCGGACGGGAACTTCGCTGAAGCTTTCTTT. This translates into CASTESDGNFAEAFF.